These T cell receptor beta chains were read from a single sample in a study of Tregs in tolerant kidney transplant recipients. Using immunoSEQ multiplex PCR, the repertoire was profiled, and TCRdb retains in-frame clones only, with some absent. The table includes about 110,000 clones, roughly 90% detected once. Material: CD4+ T cells from blood, obtained before the transplant. These receptors originate from a human donor who received a combined kidney and bone marrow transplant. The CDR3 runs from the conserved cysteine through the conserved F or W. The D gene is left open where the match is weak. Clone size appears in some rows only: once, few, many, or a class for an expanded clone.

>TRBV18|TRBJ1-5|NA|NA
TGTGCCAGCTCACCCAAACCTACGAGAGCCTCAAGCCTAAATCAGCCCCAGCATTTT
CASSPKPTRASSLNQPQHF
>TRBV4-1|TRBJ2-5|NA|TRBD2
TGCGCCAGCAGCCAGGGTTGGGCTAGCGGGAGGGGAGAGACCCAGTACTTC
CASSQGWASGRGETQYF
>TRBV6-5|TRBJ2-2|NA|TRBD1
TGTGCCAGCGCCGGGACAGTGAACACCGGGGAGCTGTTTTTT
CASAGTVNTGELFF
>TRBV5-1|TRBJ1-2|NA|NA
TGCGCCAGCAGCTTGGGATCGTTCCGGGGGGCGCAGGGCTACACCTTC
CASSLGSFRGAQGYTF
>TRBV5-1|TRBJ2-7|NA|TRBD1
TGCGCCAGCAGCTTACTTTCCCCGGGACAGAGTCCCTACGAGCAGTACTTC
CASSLLSPGQSPYEQYF
>TRBV28|TRBJ1-3|NA|TRBD1
TGTGCCAGCAGTTTACACCACAGGGGAAGCGGCACCATATATTTT
CASSLHHRGSGTIYF
>TRBV5-6|TRBJ2-7|NA|TRBD2
TGTGCCAGCGGCACGAGCGGGACCTCCTACGAGCAGTACTTC
CASGTSGTSYEQYF
>TRBV7-2|TRBJ1-3|NA|NA
TGTGCCAGCAGCGGGCGGGCGGCTTGGGAAAACACCATATATTTT
CASSGRAAWENTIYF
>TRBV6-1|TRBJ1-4|NA|NA
TGTGCCAGCAGTGAGGGGGGGTTTCGGGAAAAACTGTTTTTT
CASSEGGFREKLFF
>TRBV5-6|TRBJ2-5|NA|NA
TGTGCCAGCAGCTTGGCCCCCGGGGGACGAGAGACCCAGTACTTC
CASSLAPGGRETQYF
>TRBV5-4|TRBJ2-7|NA|NA
TGTGCCAGCAGCTTGCGGGACACCTACGAGCAGTACTTC
CASSLRDTYEQYF
>TRBV28|TRBJ1-4|NA|TRBD1
TGTGCCAGCAGTCGGTGGGACAGGGGGCGTGAAAAACTGTTTTTT
CASSRWDRGREKLFF
>TRBV5-8|TRBJ2-1|NA|NA
TGTGCTACTCTCGGGGGAAAGTCCTACAATGAGCAGTTCTTC
CATLGGKSYNEQFF
>TRBV11-2|TRBJ2-3|NA|TRBD2
TGTGCCAGCAGCCCTTCGGGAGGCGATACGCAGTATTTT
CASSPSGGDTQYF
>TRBV5-1|TRBJ2-7|NA|TRBD1
TGCGCCAGCAGCTTGGGGACAGGGACCTACGAGCAGTACTTC
CASSLGTGTYEQYF
>TRBV10-3|TRBJ2-2|NA|NA
TGTGCCATCAGCGACCGGGACGGAGGGCCCGGGGAGCTGTTTTTT
CAISDRDGGPGELFF
>TRBV6-5|TRBJ2-7|few|NA
TGTGCCAGCAGTCCCACAGACATGCCCTACGAGCAGTACTTC
CASSPTDMPYEQYF
>TRBV6-5|TRBJ1-2|few|TRBD1
TGTGCCAGCAGAACCTACGGGACAGGGGATGGCTACACCTTC
CASRTYGTGDGYTF
>TRBV11-2|TRBJ2-7|NA|NA
TGTGCCAGCAGCTTTTTGAGGGAATACGAGCAGTACTTC
CASSFLREYEQYF
>TRBV27|TRBJ2-2|NA|TRBD2
TGTGCCAGCAGTTTTTTTAGCGGGACTTTGGGCGGGGAGCTGTTTTTT
CASSFFSGTLGGELFF
>TRBV2|TRBJ2-7|NA|TRBD2
TGTGCCAGCAGTCTGGACGGGACTAGGTGGCCTAGCGGGAGGAACTATGACTACGAGCAGTACTTC
CASSLDGTRWPSGRNYDYEQYF
>TRBV18|TRBJ2-1|NA|TRBD1
TGTGCCAGCTCCGCGGACAGGGCAACCTACAATGAGCAGTTCTTC
CASSADRATYNEQFF
>TRBV28|TRBJ1-1|NA|NA
TGTGCCAGCAAGCCCAATATGAACACTGAAGCTTTCTTT
CASKPNMNTEAFF
>TRBV18|TRBJ2-4|NA|NA
TGTGCCAGCTCACCGGGCCAGGAAAACATTCAGTACTTC
CASSPGQENIQYF
>TRBV5-1|TRBJ2-7|few|NA
TGCGCCAGCAGCAGGGACGGACAGACCTACGAGCAGTACTTC
CASSRDGQTYEQYF
>TRBV19|TRBJ1-5|NA|NA
TGTGCCACCGGATTAGCAGGGGCCCAGCCCCAGCATTTT
CATGLAGAQPQHF
>TRBV18|TRBJ1-3|NA|NA
TGTGCCAGCTCACCAGACACATCTACCTCTGGAAACACCATATATTTT
CASSPDTSTSGNTIYF
>TRBV4-3|TRBJ1-2|few|NA
TGCGCCAGCAGCCAAGATATACTCCAGGCCTATGGCTACACCTTC
CASSQDILQAYGYTF
>TRBV18|TRBJ1-4|NA|NA
TGTGCCAGCTCACCACCGGGTTTTGAGGGGGTCGGACTGTTTTTT
CASSPPGFEGVGLFF
>TRBV5-4|TRBJ1-3|once|NA
TGTGCCAGCAGCTTGGAAGGACAGAGTACCGGAAACACCATATATTTT
CASSLEGQSTGNTIYF
>TRBV5-1|TRBJ2-5|once|NA
TGCGCCAGCAGCCCCCAGGGGCAGGCCCAAGAGACCCAGTACTTC
CASSPQGQAQETQYF
>TRBV9|TRBJ1-3|once|NA
TGTGCCAGCAGCTCGCGGACAGCTGAGGGCACCATATATTTT
CASSSRTAEGTIYF
>TRBV11-3|TRBJ1-1|NA|NA
TGTGCCAGCAGCTTAGATTCGGGGATCCCAGCTTTCTTT
CASSLDSGIPAFF
>TRBV27|TRBJ2-1|NA|TRBD2
TGTGCCAGCAGTCTCTCTTCTAGCGGGAGTAAGTTCTTC
CASSLSSSGSKFF
>TRBV18|TRBJ2-7|NA|TRBD1
TGTGCCAGCTCACCAATCCAGGGGGCCAGGGGCGAGCAGTACTTC
CASSPIQGARGEQYF
>TRBV19|TRBJ2-1|NA|NA
TGTGCCAGTGGGCTGCGGGGTTCCTACAATGAGCAGTTCTTC
CASGLRGSYNEQFF
>TRBV5-5|TRBJ2-7|once|NA
TGTGCCAGCAGCTGGGGGGTCAGTAAGGAGCAGTACTTC
CASSWGVSKEQYF
>TRBV7-2|TRBJ2-7|NA|TRBD2
TGTGCCAGCAGCCCAGTTGTGGGCGGGAGGGCCGAGCAGTACTTC
CASSPVVGGRAEQYF
>TRBV5-1|TRBJ2-1|NA|TRBD2
TGCGCCAGCAGCTTGTCACTAGCGGGAGGGAACAATGAGCAGTTCTTC
CASSLSLAGGNNEQFF
>TRBV5-1|TRBJ2-7|NA|NA
TGCGCCAGCAGCTTGGACGGGAGCTCCTACGAGCAGTACTTC
CASSLDGSSYEQYF
>TRBV7-9|TRBJ1-4|NA|NA
TGTGCCAGCAGCTTTCGGCCAGGAAGATTTGCAACTAATGAAAAACTGTTTTTT
CASSFRPGRFATNEKLFF
>TRBV5-6|TRBJ1-2|few|NA
TGTGCCAGCAGCTTTTGGAGGGACTACACCTTC
CASSFWRDYTF
>TRBV7-2|TRBJ2-7|NA|NA
TGTGCCAGCAGCGGACGACAGACCTACGAGCAGTACTTC
CASSGRQTYEQYF
>TRBV4-1|TRBJ2-5|NA|NA
TGCGCCAGCAGCCAAGGTGATGTAGAAGAGACCCAGTACTTC
CASSQGDVEETQYF
>TRBV28|TRBJ2-5|NA|TRBD1
TGTGCCAGCAGAGGGACAGGGGGAGAGACCCAGTACTTC
CASRGTGGETQYF
>TRBV6-1|TRBJ2-3|NA|TRBD2
TGTGCCAGCCAGCGGGGTCGGGATACGCAGTATTTT
CASQRGRDTQYF
>TRBV9|TRBJ1-2|NA|NA
TGTGCCAGCAGCGTAGAGAGGATAGGGAGGAAGGGCTACACCTTC
CASSVERIGRKGYTF
>TRBV6-5|TRBJ1-5|NA|NA
TGTGCCAGCAGTCCCATACAGGGATCCCCAGGGCCCCAGCATTTT
CASSPIQGSPGPQHF
>TRBV11-2|TRBJ1-1|NA|NA
TGTGCCAGCAGCTTACCAGGTAACACTGAAGCTTTCTTT
CASSLPGNTEAFF
>TRBV15|TRBJ2-1|NA|NA
TGTGCCACCAGCAGACGACTCAGCTCCTACAATGAGCAGTTCTTC
CATSRRLSSYNEQFF
>TRBV7-6|TRBJ2-7|NA|TRBD2
TGTGCCAGCAGCTTAGCTAATAGACTAGCGGGAGGATACGAGCAGTACTTC
CASSLANRLAGGYEQYF
>TRBV19|TRBJ2-2|once|NA
TGTGCCAGTACCACCTTAGAAGGAGGGGACACCGGGGAGCTGTTTTTT
CASTTLEGGDTGELFF
>TRBV2|TRBJ1-1|NA|NA
TGTGCCAGCAGGGAACCGGGAGCAAGGGGTGAAGCTTTCTTT
CASREPGARGEAFF